The present T cell receptor beta chain was sequenced within a study of control samples from healthy donors and cancer patients. CDR1 is KGHSH, CDR2 LQKENI, per germline. The germline V and J ends were trimmed by 3 bases and 1 base, with 10 bases remaining between them. CDR3 length: 15 residues. The assay was immunoSEQ multiplex PCR, and TCRdb's table has in-frame clones only and misses some. The table includes tens of thousands of clones, 85% to 90% detected once. The sequenced sample consisted of blood. The origin of this receptor is a woman aged 55-75 years in good health. The rearrangement links TRBV18 to TRBJ2-1; D gene ambiguous. The DNA of the CDR3 is TGTGCCAGCTCACCCTCTCAGAATTCCTACAATGAGCAGTTCTTC. As protein: CASSPSQNSYNEQFF.